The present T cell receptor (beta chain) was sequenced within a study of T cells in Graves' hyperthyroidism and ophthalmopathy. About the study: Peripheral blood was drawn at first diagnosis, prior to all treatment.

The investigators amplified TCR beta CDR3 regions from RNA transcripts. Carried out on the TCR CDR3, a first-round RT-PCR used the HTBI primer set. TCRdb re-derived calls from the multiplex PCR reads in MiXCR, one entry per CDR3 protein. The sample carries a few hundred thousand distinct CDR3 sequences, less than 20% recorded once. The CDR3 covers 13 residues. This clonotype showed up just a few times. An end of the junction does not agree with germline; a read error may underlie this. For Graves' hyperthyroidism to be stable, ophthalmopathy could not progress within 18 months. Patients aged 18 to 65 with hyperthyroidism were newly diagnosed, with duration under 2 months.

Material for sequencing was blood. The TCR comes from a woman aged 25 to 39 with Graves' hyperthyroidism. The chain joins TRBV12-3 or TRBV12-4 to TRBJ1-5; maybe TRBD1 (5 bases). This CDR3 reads CASSLRDYQPRHF. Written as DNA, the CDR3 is TGTGCCAGCAGTTTACGGGACTATCAGCCCCGGCATTTT.